This T cell receptor (beta chain) was sequenced during a study of blood T cells in healthy people across ages. Turning to the study itself: The template switching approach captured approximately one barcoded beta molecule for every two T cells.

Germline V gene sequence: CDR1 SQVTM, CDR2 ANQGSEA. After removal of 6 bases from V and 11 bases from J, the junction contained 15 bases not matched to a gene. The CDR3 runs 14 residues. Combining a sample-barcoded 5' primer with a J-beta primer mix, a second PCR ran for roughly 7 to 11 cycles. There were at least 3 million CDR3-containing paired-end reads obtained from each sample. TCRdb re-called the 5' RACE reads through MiXCR, storing one row per CDR3 protein. The sample contains over 600,000 distinct CDR3 sequences, 40% to 45% of which appear only once. Notes on this clonotype: Its target is not known.

Study-wide points: TCR beta diversity correlated strongly with naive T cell percentage. The study regarded diversity estimates from one million T cells as underestimates.

The chain is built from TRBV29-1 and TRBJ2-5; 10 bases align to TRBD1. Sequences were obtained from blood. This clonotype originated in a man of 80 years or more in good health. The CDR3 sequence: CSVGTGAGRGEQYF. CDR3 DNA sequence: TGCAGCGTAGGGACAGGGGCAGGGAGAGGGGAGCAGTACTTC.